Presented here are 3 T cell receptor beta chains from one specimen sequenced in a study of T cell clones after liver transplantation (dated by TCRdb to about 2019). This specimen's time point label, per the study, means: pre-transplant. Receptors were amplified or captured by the immunoSEQ multiplex PCR assay. In its TCRdb copy, this immuneACCESS table keeps in-frame sequences only and misses some clones. Where compared with another copy, unresolved V genes explain less than half of these, and the others have no known cause. The sample includes roughly 50,000 clones, with roughly 84% observed a single time. The ten most abundant clones make up about 8.9% of the sample. The input for sequencing was CD4+ T cells from blood, taken before liver transplant. These receptors originate from a human donor who received a liver transplant.

The gene calls are TRBV27 and TRBJ2-3; 7 nucleotides agree with TRBD2. The CDR3 spans 15 residues. The junction had 2 bases not matched to a gene; V was cut back by 1 base and J by 1 base. The germline gives CDR1 MNHEY, CDR2 SMNVEV (reference sequence). The CDR3 is CASSLYREGTDTQYF. In DNA, the CDR3 is TGTGCCAGCAGTTTATACCGGGAGGGCACAGATACGCAGTATTTT.

The chain is built from TRBV9 and TRBJ2-3; 9 bases are a match to TRBD2. In germline, CDR1 is SGDLS, CDR2 YYNGEE. The CDR3 is 16 residues long. V trimming: 0 bases; J trimming: 2 bases; junction bases outside the gene matches: 4. CDR3 amino acids: CASSVEAGGNTDTQYF. DNA for the CDR3: TGTGCCAGCAGCGTAGAAGCGGGGGGCAACACAGATACGCAGTATTTT.

The chain carries TRBV7-2 and TRBJ2-1; TRBD2 aligns across 7 bases. From germline, CDR1 is SGHTA and CDR2 FQGNSA. The trim removed 5 bases at V and 13 bases at J, leaving 11 bases unmatched. CDR3 size: 13 residues. DNA of the CDR3: TGTGCCAGCAGCCCCTCGCGGGAGCAGGGTCAGTTCTTC. It codes for CASSPSREQGQFF.